This TCR beta chain comes out of a study of brain T cells in children with intractable seizures. Whole-study findings and limits: Clones missing pre-surgery may reflect undersampling of that blood sample.

On this clone: The antigen is not known.

Sample time point: blood from clinic visit 5 months post-surgery; TSC patient then seizure free. Repertoires were generated with immunoSEQ multiplex PCR, while TCRdb's copy carries only in-frame clones and drops some. The table records 340,000 or so clones, 85% to 95% of them present only once. The sample was peripheral blood, taken 5 to 6 months after surgery. This clonotype was sampled from a boy less than two years old with tuberous sclerosis and intractable seizures.

This CDR3 reads CAISDERGVDTEAFF. The CDR3 nucleotides are TGTGCCATCAGTGACGAAAGGGGGGTGGACACTGAAGCTTTCTTT. The chain combines TRBV10-3 with TRBJ1-1, with D possibly being TRBD1 (6 bases). The CDR3 runs to 15 residues. The V and J ends lost 3 bases and 3 bases respectively, with 14 bases between them. Germline-derived CDR1 and CDR2 are ENHRY and SYGVKD.